Presented here are 10 T cell receptor beta chains from one specimen sequenced in a study of T cells in Graves' hyperthyroidism and ophthalmopathy. TCR beta CDR3 regions were amplified from RNA transcripts. HTBI primers were used for first-round RT-PCR of the TCR CDR3. TCRdb redid the calling of the multiplex PCR reads with MiXCR, one entry per CDR3 protein. The data hold 600,000 to 650,000 distinct CDR3 sequences, with 20% observed a single time. Source material: blood. Receptors were obtained from a man under 40 with Graves' ophthalmopathy.

This clonotype was detected many times. This chain uses TRBV6-1 with TRBJ1-1; no clear D. Trimming shortened V by 6 bases and J by 4 bases, and 15 bases separated the two germline ends. Germline CDR1 is MNHNS and CDR2 is SASEGT. CDR3 length equals 14 residues. CDR3 amino acids: CASSDQDLGTEAFF. CDR3 bases: TGTGCCAGCAGCGATCAGGACTTGGGCACTGAAGCTTTCTTT.

CDR3 sequence: CASSPTRSAVYGYTF. The CDR3, as DNA: TGTGCCAGCAGCCCCACCAGGAGCGCCGTCTATGGCTACACCTTC. This chain connects TRBV3-1 to TRBJ1-2; no clear D gene. Germline V CDR1 and CDR2: LGHDT, YNNKEL (reference sequence). Trimming took 4 bases from V and 4 from J, leaving 16 bases between them. The CDR3 contains 15 residues.

The chain carries TRBV4-3 and TRBJ2-3; D uncertain. V gave up 0 bases and J gave up 0 bases, with 10 bases separating them. The CDR3 has 16 amino acids. CDR1 LGHNA and CDR2 YSLEER come from the germline V gene. The CDR3 here is CASSQDLVESTDTQYF. The CDR3 coding sequence is TGCGCCAGCAGCCAAGATTTGGTTGAGAGCACAGATACGCAGTATTTT.

This clonotype showed up just a few times. The chain carries TRBV20-1 and TRBJ2-3; 7 positions agree with TRBD2. The V gene's germline CDR1 is DFQATT and CDR2 SNEGSKA (reference sequence). Trimming cost V 6 bases and J 2 bases; bases outside gene matches: 5. The CDR3 consists of 13 residues. The CDR3, as DNA: TGCAGTGCACAGGCGGGAGTCACAGATACGCAGTATTTT. It codes for CSAQAGVTDTQYF.

This clonotype occurred a few times. The chain combines TRBV7-3 with TRBJ2-6, with D possibly being TRBD2 (6 bases). With 1 base removed from V and 0 bases from J, the gap between germline ends came to 10 bases. The length of the CDR3 is 17 residues. CDR1 is SGHTA, CDR2 FQGTGA, per germline. CDR3 amino acids: CASSLMAGSSGANVLTF. CDR3 coding DNA: TGTGCCAGCAGCTTAATGGCGGGGTCCTCTGGGGCCAACGTCCTGACTTTC.

This clonotype was found many times. This chain links TRBV7-9 with TRBJ2-5; D tentatively fits TRBD1 or TRBD2 (6 bases each). The CDR3 is made up of 15 amino acids. Trimming shortened V by 1 base and J by 5 bases, and 14 bases separated the two germline ends. CDR1 SEHNR and CDR2 FQNEAQ come from the germline V gene (reference sequence). The CDR3, as DNA: TGTGCCAGCAGCTTAGGGGGGGCCGAATCGGAGACCCAGTACTTC. It codes for CASSLGGAESETQYF.

This clonotype was counted at least ten times. The chain combines TRBV5-1 with TRBJ2-5; the match to TRBD2 covers 10 bases. Germline values: CDR1 SGHRS, CDR2 YFSETQ. The V gene end was trimmed by 0 bases and the J gene end by 5 bases; junction bases not matched to a gene: 4. There are 15 residues in the CDR3. The CDR3 sequence is CASSLELSGGETQYF. Written as DNA, the CDR3 is TGCGCCAGCAGCTTGGAGCTTAGCGGGGGGGAGACCCAGTACTTC.

The chain uses TRBV9 and TRBJ1-5; D is perhaps TRBD1 (6 bases). The CDR3 covers 14 residues. Germline loops: CDR1 SGDLS, CDR2 YYNGEE. With 4 bases removed from V and 3 bases from J, the gap between germline ends came to 11 bases. Written as DNA, the CDR3 is TGTGCCAGCAGCCTGGGGGCAGTCAATCAGCCCCAGCATTTT. It yields the protein CASSLGAVNQPQHF.

The rearrangement links TRBV2 to TRBJ1-2; D call uncertain. V was shortened by 7 bases and J by 7 bases, with 13 bases between the two germline ends. CDR3 length: 12 residues. In germline, CDR1 is SNHLY, CDR2 FYNNEI. This CDR3 is CASNSVAVGYTF. The CDR3 nucleotides are TGTGCCAGCAACTCAGTGGCGGTTGGCTACACCTTC.

This clonotype has only a few counts. The gene calls are TRBV7-8 and TRBJ2-3, with D uncertain. Germline assignment: CDR1 SGHVS and CDR2 FQNEAQ. This CDR3 spans 14 amino acids. CDR3 loop: CASGFQSLTDTQYF. CDR3 coding DNA: TGTGCTAGTGGTTTTCAGTCCCTCACAGATACGCAGTATTTT.